Each of the 13 T cell receptor beta chains below was sequenced from the same sample in a study of blood T cell repertoires in COVID-19. The method was immunoSEQ multiplex PCR; TCRdb's version includes in-frame clones alone and lacks a portion of them. The sample has some 230,000 clones; 84% are singletons. The sample taken for sequencing was peripheral blood. All receptors derive from a woman aged 55 to 70 who had recovered from COVID-19.

The chain employs TRBV6-5 and TRBJ2-7; 9 bases align to TRBD1. The V gene's germline CDR1 is MNHEY and CDR2 SVGAGI. This CDR3 spans 15 amino acids. V lost 0 bases to trimming and J lost 3 bases; unmatched junction nucleotides: 3. CDR3 residues: CASSYSWDRVYEQYF. CDR3 nucleotide sequence: TGTGCCAGCAGTTACTCGTGGGACAGGGTCTACGAGCAGTACTTC.

This chain connects TRBV5-1 to TRBJ2-2; no firm D call. The CDR3 is 11 residues long. Between the trimmed V and J ends, which lost 6 bases and 4 bases, there was a span of 4 bases. Per germline, CDR1 SGHRS and CDR2 YFSETQ. The CDR3 loop reads CASTLTGELFF. The CDR3 DNA is TGCGCCAGCACCCTCACCGGGGAGCTGTTTTTT.

The chain uses TRBV4-2 and TRBJ1-1; D is ambiguous. Germline CDR1 LGHNA, CDR2 YNFKEQ. Trimming removed 0 bases from V and 6 bases from J, with 20 bases in between. The CDR3 loop spans 17 amino acids. DNA of the CDR3: TGTGCCAGCAGCCAAGATAGGTGGTCGGGAGAGGTGGCTGAAGCTTTCTTT. Amino acids: CASSQDRWSGEVAEAFF.

The chain couples TRBV7-2 to TRBJ2-3, with 15 bases identical to TRBD2. J gave up 6 bases and V 5 bases, and 6 bases lay outside the gene matches. Germline-derived CDR1 and CDR2 are SGHTA and FQGNSA. The CDR3 has 16 residues. This CDR3 is CASSTRTSGGADTQYF. The CDR3 DNA sequence: TGTGCCAGCAGCACCCGGACTAGCGGGGGGGCGGATACGCAGTATTTT. The variable domain in full, with the rest retrieved from reference TRBV7-2 and TRBJ2-3, is GAGVSQSPSNKVTEKGKDVELRCDPISGHTALYWYRQSLGQGLEFLIYFQGNSAPDKSGLPSDRFSAERTGGSVSTLTIQRTQQEDSAVYLCASSTRTSGGADTQYFGPGTRLTVL.

The V call is TRBV4-2, the J call TRBJ1-6; no reliable D call. The CDR3 is 14 residues long. Germline V gives CDR1 LGHNA, CDR2 YNFKEQ. The V end lost 1 base, the J end lost 10 bases, and 11 bases lay between the germline ends. CDR3 in amino acids: CASSQVRAGSPLHF. The CDR3 coding sequence is TGTGCCAGCAGCCAAGTGAGGGCAGGCTCACCCCTCCACTTT.

This chain links TRBV10-3 with TRBJ2-1; D might be TRBD2 (6 bases). The CDR3 length is 16 residues. Trimming removed 6 bases at V and 7 bases at J, with 22 bases between. The germline V gene encodes CDR1 ENHRY and CDR2 SYGVKD. CDR3 amino acids: CAIRRGLAQVENEQFF. CDR3 nucleotides: TGTGCCATCAGGAGGGGACTCGCGCAGGTTGAGAATGAGCAGTTCTTC.

The chain recombines TRBV7-6 with TRBJ2-1; the match to TRBD2 covers 13 bases. Unmatched junction bases numbered 6, after V lost 4 bases and J lost 0 bases. The germline V gene has CDR1 SGHVS and CDR2 FNYEAQ. The CDR3 is made up of 18 amino acids. The CDR3 is CASSSRTSGGSSYNEQFF. The CDR3 DNA reads as TGTGCCAGCAGCTCCAGGACTAGCGGGGGCAGCTCCTACAATGAGCAGTTCTTC.

V and J are TRBV19 and TRBJ2-1, with 9 bases matching TRBD1. CDR1 and CDR2 (germline): LNHDA, SQIVND (reference sequence). The V gene end was trimmed by 7 bases and the J gene end by 1 base; junction bases not matched to a gene: 11. The CDR3 has 17 amino acids. CDR3 protein: CASMGRDRVWSYNEQFF. CDR3 nucleotides: TGTGCCAGTATGGGCCGGGACAGGGTTTGGTCCTACAATGAGCAGTTCTTC.

V gene TRBV5-4 combines with J gene TRBJ2-1; 7 bases map to TRBD1. Germline trimming cut 0 bases from V and 7 bases from J; bases unmatched to any gene: 7. The CDR3 runs 15 residues. The germline gives CDR1 SGHNT, CDR2 YYREEE (reference sequence). CDR3 residues: CASSLGGQLKNEQFF. As DNA, the CDR3 is TGTGCCAGCAGCTTGGGGGGACAGTTAAAAAATGAGCAGTTCTTC.

The chain links TRBV4-3 to TRBJ2-1, with no clear D. Germline V gives CDR1 LGHNA, CDR2 YSLEER. The length of the CDR3 is 15 residues. V lost 5 bases, J lost 0 bases, and 11 bases lay in between. CDR3 nucleotide sequence: TGCGCCAGCAGCTACAGTTCGAGCTCCTACAATGAGCAGTTCTTC. It encodes CASSYSSSSYNEQFF.

This sequence joins TRBV7-9 and TRBJ2-5; D is undetermined. The CDR3 consists of 15 residues. V was cut by 1 base and J by 0 bases, with 9 bases left in between. The germline gives CDR1 SEHNR, CDR2 FQNEAQ (reference sequence). The CDR3 protein is CASSLGDKYQETQYF. CDR3 sequence (DNA): TGTGCCAGCAGCTTAGGAGACAAGTACCAAGAGACCCAGTACTTC.

This clone was detected once. The gene calls are TRBV5-8 and TRBJ1-4, with 8 bases fitting TRBD1. The germline V gene encodes CDR1 SGHTS and CDR2 YDEGEE. The CDR3 is 13 residues long. V was pared by 6 bases and J by 8 bases, with 6 bases of the junction left unmatched. The CDR3 nucleotides read TGTGCCAGCACCAGGGGGCGCCTCGAAAAACTGTTTTTT. It specifies CASTRGRLEKLFF.

The J gene is TRBJ2-7, the V gene TRBV12-3 or TRBV12-4; a possible D gene is TRBD1 (7 bases). V shed 6 bases and J shed 2 bases, with 11 bases lying between them. The CDR3 is made up of 13 amino acids. In DNA form, the CDR3 reads TGTGCCAGCAGGCGGGACAGCACCTACGAGCAGTACTTC. Protein sequence: CASRRDSTYEQYF.